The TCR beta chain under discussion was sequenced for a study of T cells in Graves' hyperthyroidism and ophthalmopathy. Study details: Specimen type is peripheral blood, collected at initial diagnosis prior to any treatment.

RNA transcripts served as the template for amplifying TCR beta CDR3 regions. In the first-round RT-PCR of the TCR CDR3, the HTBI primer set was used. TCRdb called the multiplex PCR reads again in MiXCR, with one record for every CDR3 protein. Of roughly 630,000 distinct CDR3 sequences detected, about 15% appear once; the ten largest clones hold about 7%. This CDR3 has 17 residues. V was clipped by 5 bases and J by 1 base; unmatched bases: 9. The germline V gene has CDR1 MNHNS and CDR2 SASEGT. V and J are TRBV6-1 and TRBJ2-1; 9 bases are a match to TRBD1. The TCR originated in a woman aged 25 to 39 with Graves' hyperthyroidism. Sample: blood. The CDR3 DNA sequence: TGTGCCAGCAGTCACACAGGGGGCCGGGTATCCTACAATGAGCAGTTCTTC. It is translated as CASSHTGGRVSYNEQFF.